The 29 T cell receptor beta chains presented below share a single source sample, sequenced in a study of radiation and T cells in renal cell carcinoma (dated by TCRdb to 2018 to 2020). The library was prepared using the immunoSEQ multiplex PCR assay. The table comes from immuneACCESS by way of TCRdb, which keeps in-frame sequences with V and J called. Part of the clones is missing from these tables; in studies checked, under half for an unresolved V gene and the rest for unknown reasons. In all, the sample holds fewer than 15,000 clones, and less than 65% of those were seen once. The ten largest make up roughly a sixth of the sample. The time point label on this specimen signifies: tumor resected at nephrectomy. This sample's treatment or condition label indicates: treatment-naive control, cytoreductive nephrectomy. The starting material was tumor tissue, obtained from a patient whose treatment was nephrectomy without radiotherapy. The receptor set was obtained from a man in his 60s with renal cell carcinoma.

The chain has TRBV7-2 and TRBJ1-2; D is unresolved. This CDR3 region has 13 residues. The germline CDR1 and CDR2 sequences are SGHTA and FQGNSA. Trimming removed 1 base from V and 10 bases from J, with 13 bases in between. In nucleotides, the CDR3 is TGTGCCAGCAGCTTAGGCCCCGAAGAAACCTACACCTTC. This gives the protein CASSLGPEETYTF.

The chain carries TRBV6-1 and TRBJ2-5, with D maybe TRBD2 (7 bases). The CDR3 totals 17 residues. Germline V gene lookup returns CDR1 MNHNS and CDR2 SASEGT. Trimming shortened V by 3 bases and J by 5 bases, and 22 bases separated the two germline ends. CDR3 in amino acids: CASSDRVRGGGRETQYF. The CDR3 DNA reads as TGTGCCAGCAGTGATCGGGTGAGGGGAGGGGGACGGGAGACCCAGTACTTC.

The genes are TRBV4-2 and TRBJ2-7, with 8 bases lining up with TRBD2. Germline CDR1 and CDR2: LGHNA and YNFKEQ. V gave up 0 bases and J gave up 4 bases; unmatched junction bases: 8. The CDR3 runs 16 residues. CDR3 sequence: CASSQDLGRARYEQYF. CDR3 DNA sequence: TGTGCCAGCAGCCAAGATCTCGGGAGGGCGCGGTACGAGCAGTACTTC.

This clone was seen a few times. The chain joins TRBV6-6 to TRBJ2-7, with TRBD1 identical over 10 bases. Trimming cost V 2 bases and J 2 bases; bases outside gene matches: 6. This CDR3 has 16 amino acids. The germline V gene has CDR1 MNHNY and CDR2 SVGAGI (reference sequence). The CDR3 nucleotides read TGTGCCAGCAGTTACGGGGACAGGGGCTTACCCTACGAGCAGTACTTC. Translation gives CASSYGDRGLPYEQYF.

The V call is TRBV5-4, the J call TRBJ2-1; possibly TRBD1 for D (6 bases). The germline gives CDR1 SGHNT, CDR2 YYREEE (reference sequence). V shed 4 bases and J shed 5 bases, with 19 bases lying between them. CDR3 size: 16 residues. CDR3 loop: CASSQVAQGQDNEQFF. The DNA for the CDR3 is TGTGCCAGCAGCCAAGTGGCACAGGGCCAAGACAATGAGCAGTTCTTC.

This clone was found once. This sequence joins TRBV11-2 and TRBJ2-2; no definite D call. V lost 5 bases to trimming and J lost 0 bases, with 7 bases between them. The CDR3 spans 14 residues. Germline V gene data show CDR1 as SGHAT and CDR2 as FQNNGV. Here the CDR3 reads CASSARPNTGELFF. CDR3 sequence (DNA): TGTGCCAGCAGCGCAAGGCCGAACACCGGGGAGCTGTTTTTT.

This clone has a handful of counts. The rearrangement joins TRBV9 to TRBJ2-2; TRBD2 agrees at 7 bases. The junction had 3 bases not matched to a gene; V was cut back by 7 bases and J by 3 bases. The germline gives CDR1 SGDLS, CDR2 YYNGEE. CDR3 length: 13 amino acids. This CDR3 is CASHRGDTGELFF. CDR3 DNA: TGTGCCAGCCACCGGGGGGACACCGGGGAGCTGTTTTTT.

This clone was observed a handful of times. The J gene is TRBJ1-2, the V gene TRBV7-9; 8 nucleotides match TRBD1. Germline-derived CDR1 and CDR2 are SEHNR and FQNEAQ (reference sequence). The CDR3 has 15 amino acids. The V and J ends lost 3 bases and 4 bases, in that order; junction bases with no gene match: 7. The CDR3 DNA reads as TGTGCCAGCAGCTTTGGACAGGGCGGATCCTATGGCTACACCTTC. Its protein product is CASSFGQGGSYGYTF.

The table lists this clone with a few counts. This chain connects TRBV7-2 to TRBJ1-2; 7 nucleotides match TRBD1. Trimming at V came to 4 bases and at J to 1 base, leaving 6 bases not matched to a gene. This CDR3 contains 15 residues. Per germline, CDR1 SGHTA and CDR2 FQGNSA. CDR3 sequence reads: CASSSKGDSNYGYTF. CDR3 sequence (DNA): TGTGCCAGCAGCTCAAAAGGGGACAGTAACTATGGCTACACCTTC.

This chain connects TRBV7-2 to TRBJ2-7, with TRBD2 matching 10 bases. V gave up 0 bases and J gave up 5 bases; unmatched junction bases: 7. Germline assignment: CDR1 SGHTA and CDR2 FQGNSA. The CDR3 totals 16 residues. CDR3 sequence reads: CASSLAPSGGRDEQYF. CDR3 DNA: TGTGCCAGCAGCTTAGCGCCTAGCGGGGGCAGGGACGAGCAGTACTTC.

This clone came up a few times. This rearrangement joins TRBV2 to TRBJ2-1; 13 nucleotides agree with TRBD2. The length of the CDR3 is 16 residues. The V and J ends lost 2 bases and 14 bases, in that order; junction bases with no gene match: 12. Germline lookup yields CDR1 SNHLY and CDR2 FYNNEI. As DNA, the CDR3 is TGTGCCAGCAGTGAACTGAGGACTAGCGGGAGCGGCCGCGAGTTCTTC. As protein: CASSELRTSGSGREFF.

The V call is TRBV6-6, the J call TRBJ2-1; the D is unclear. Germline V gene lookup returns CDR1 MNHNY and CDR2 SVGAGI (reference sequence). V lost 8 bases and J 2 bases, leaving 19 bases between the germline ends. This CDR3 contains 16 residues. CDR3 sequence: CASSPDTFNPYNEQFF. The CDR3 nucleotides are TGTGCCAGCTCGCCCGATACCTTCAACCCCTACAATGAGCAGTTCTTC.

The rearrangement uses TRBV14 and TRBJ1-5; D remains ambiguous. V dropped 0 bases and J dropped 5 bases, with 17 bases sitting between them. There are 17 residues in the CDR3. Per the germline V gene, CDR1 is SGHDN and CDR2 is FVKESK. Written as DNA, the CDR3 is TGTGCCAGCAGCCAAGATCGTCGGGCCGGTGAGCATCAGCCCCAGCATTTT. As protein: CASSQDRRAGEHQPQHF.

This clone showed up just a few times. The chain uses TRBV2 and TRBJ1-1; D is uncertain. Germline-derived CDR1 and CDR2 are SNHLY and FYNNEI. Trimming removed 10 bases from V and 0 bases from J, with 12 bases in between. CDR3 size: 13 residues. The CDR3 DNA is TGTGCCAACCTGAGGGAGGTGAACACTGAAGCTTTCTTT. Residues: CANLREVNTEAFF.

The rearrangement uses TRBV6-4 and TRBJ2-3; D ambiguous. CDR3 length equals 15 residues. V lost 6 bases and J 4 bases, leaving 17 bases between the germline ends. Germline loops: CDR1 MRHNA, CDR2 SNTAGT. CDR3 sequence (DNA): TGTGCCAGCAGACCCTTTGGAAACATAGCAGATACGCAGTATTTT. The encoded protein is CASRPFGNIADTQYF.

The chain uses TRBV5-5 and TRBJ2-7; D ambiguous. The CDR3 loop spans 15 amino acids. Germline values: CDR1 SGHKS, CDR2 YYEKEE (reference sequence). Trimming pared 0 bases from V and 2 bases from J, leaving 12 bases between. The CDR3 loop reads CASSLEGPSPYEQYF. DNA for the CDR3: TGTGCCAGCAGCTTGGAGGGCCCTTCGCCCTACGAGCAGTACTTC.

The CDR3 spells CASSPPPGRGSYEQYF. The CDR3 region has the DNA TGTGCCAGCAGTCCCCCCCCGGGGAGGGGCTCCTACGAGCAGTACTTC. V gene TRBV28 combines with J gene TRBJ2-7; 7 bases line up with TRBD2. CDR1 and CDR2 from the germline V gene are MDHEN and SYDVKM. The CDR3 loop spans 16 amino acids. V lost 5 bases to trimming and J lost 0 bases; unmatched junction nucleotides: 10.

The rearrangement uses TRBV7-8 and TRBJ2-7; tentatively, D is TRBD1 (5 bases). There are 13 residues in the CDR3. Trimming stripped 3 bases from V and 3 bases from J, with 9 bases between. The germline V gene encodes CDR1 SGHVS and CDR2 FQNEAQ. In DNA form, the CDR3 reads TGTGCCAGCAGCTTTTCAGGGAACTACGAGCAGTACTTC. As protein: CASSFSGNYEQYF. The full variable domain, completed using reference TRBV7-8 and TRBJ2-7, is GAGVSQSPRYKVAKRGQDVALRCDPISGHVSLFWYQQALGQGPEFLTYFQNEAQLDKSGLPSDRFFAERPEGSVSTLKIQRTQQEDSAVYLCASSFSGNYEQYFGPGTRLTVT.

The V call is TRBV6-6, the J call TRBJ1-5; 10 bases map to TRBD1. In germline, CDR1 is MNHNY, CDR2 SVGAGI (reference sequence). The CDR3 has 16 residues. The trim removed 6 bases at V and 4 bases at J, leaving 9 bases unmatched. In DNA, the CDR3 is TGTGCCAGCAGCCGGGACAGGGGATGGGAGAATCAGCCCCAGCATTTT. Its protein product is CASSRDRGWENQPQHF.

This clone has more than one count but fewer than ten. The CDR3 sequence is CATSRIGEGSGTQYF. The DNA of the CDR3 is TGTGCCACCAGCAGGATAGGGGAAGGGTCGGGGACCCAGTACTTC. The rearrangement uses TRBV15 and TRBJ2-5; maybe TRBD1 (5 bases). V was shortened by 3 bases and J by 7 bases, with 18 bases between the two germline ends. This CDR3 spans 15 amino acids. Germline lookup yields CDR1 LNHNV and CDR2 YYDKDF (reference sequence).

The chain carries TRBV30 and TRBJ2-7, with D maybe TRBD2 (5 bases). V was shortened by 7 bases and J by 4 bases, with 17 bases between the two germline ends. The CDR3 contains 13 residues. The germline V gene has CDR1 GTSNPN and CDR2 SVGIG (reference sequence). CDR3 sequence reads: CASTGSGIYEQYF. The CDR3 region has the DNA TGTGCCTCTACGGGATCCGGGATTTACGAGCAGTACTTC.

This chain joins TRBV7-2 and TRBJ2-1, with 15 nucleotides matching TRBD2. Germline-derived CDR1 and CDR2 are SGHTA and FQGNSA. The CDR3 loop spans 16 amino acids. Trimming cost V 5 bases and J 6 bases; bases outside gene matches: 5. CDR3 bases: TGTGCCAGCAGCCCAACGGGACTAGCGGGGGGCAATGAGCAGTTCTTC. Encoded protein: CASSPTGLAGGNEQFF.

This clone was seen just once. The J gene is TRBJ2-3, the V gene TRBV29-1; 16 bases align to TRBD2. This CDR3 spans 17 amino acids. V dropped 5 bases and J dropped 3; count of bases not matched to a gene: 8. Germline assignment: CDR1 SQVTM and CDR2 ANQGSEA. The CDR3 here is CSVRLGLAGGGTDTQYF. The DNA for the CDR3 is TGCAGCGTTCGACTGGGACTAGCGGGAGGGGGAACAGATACGCAGTATTTT.

V is TRBV6-5 and J is TRBJ2-1, with 8 bases matching TRBD1. CDR3 length: 13 residues. Germline loops: CDR1 MNHEY, CDR2 SVGAGI. With 6 bases clipped from V and 7 bases from J, the junction kept 5 bases outside the gene matches. This chain's CDR3 is CASRGTGGNEQFF. CDR3 in DNA: TGTGCCAGCAGAGGGACAGGCGGGAATGAGCAGTTCTTC.

The chain recombines TRBV11-2 with TRBJ2-5; D remains ambiguous. Germline-derived CDR1 and CDR2 are SGHAT and FQNNGV. CDR3 size: 14 residues. The V and J ends lost 5 bases and 4 bases respectively, with 14 bases between them. In DNA, the CDR3 is TGTGCCAGCAGCCCCCTGTTTAGCCCAGAGACCCAGTACTTC. Protein: CASSPLFSPETQYF.

The table lists this clone with a count of one. This chain uses TRBV5-1 with TRBJ2-5, with TRBD1 matching over 10 bases. V was pared by 4 bases and J by 5 bases, with 8 bases of the junction left unmatched. Germline V gene sequence: CDR1 SGHRS, CDR2 YFSETQ. The CDR3 runs 15 residues. The CDR3 loop is CASSPGGTGVETQYF. The CDR3 DNA reads as TGCGCCAGCAGCCCGGGGGGGACAGGGGTCGAGACCCAGTACTTC.

This sequence joins TRBV5-6 and TRBJ2-7; 8 nucleotides match TRBD1. This CDR3 is built from 13 residues. The V gene end was trimmed by 6 bases and the J gene end by 6 bases; junction bases not matched to a gene: 8. The germline gives CDR1 SGHDT, CDR2 YYEEEE. CDR3 nucleotides: TGTGCCAGCAACCTGGACAGGGCACGCGAGCAGTACTTC. Translation: CASNLDRAREQYF.

V is TRBV21-1 and J is TRBJ1-1. TRBV21-1 is a pseudogene. This CDR3 has 14 amino acids. DNA of the CDR3: TGTGCCAGCACCCCCTGGGGCAGGGGCGGGGCGGCTTTCTTT. It translates to CASTPWGRGGAAFF.

This chain uses TRBV6-6 with TRBJ1-2, with TRBD1 matching 8 bases. This CDR3 is 14 amino acids long. Trimming took 4 bases from V and 2 from J; bases not matched to a gene: 3. CDR1 is MNHNY, CDR2 SVGAGI, per germline (reference sequence). The CDR3 DNA reads TGTGCCAGCAGTTGGACAGGGCTCAACTATGGCTACACCTTC. Translated, it gives CASSWTGLNYGYTF.